A selection of T cell receptor beta chains follows, all from one sample in a study of OX40 agonist ivuxolimab in advanced cancers. TCRdb keeps only in-frame clones here, not all; method: immunoSEQ multiplex PCR. The data show about 77,000 clones, with about 87% seen just once and 0.45% to 0.7% held by the top ten. The sample consisted of CD4+ or CD8+ T cells sorted from blood, taken in a trial of the OX40 agonist ivuxolimab. The receptor set was obtained from an adult with an advanced solid tumor such as melanoma, head and neck, liver or kidney cancer. Each CDR3 is given with its conserved first and last residue. The size entry is marked missing in some rows and otherwise reads once, few, many or a size class.

v_call clone_size cdr3_aa
TRBV19 NA CASSSFSGRSTDTQYF
TRBV2 few CASRPRYGGTEAFF
TRBV5-4 once CASSLAGGLGEKLFF
TRBV11-2 NA CASSLGVRFQETQYF
TRBV30 NA CAWSALKAGELFF
TRBV30 NA CAWGLAKNIQYF
TRBV30 few CAWSGLAGQGAGETQYF
TRBV6-5 NA CASSSGQPGGYTF
TRBV7-2 NA CASSLEGDQPQHF
TRBV5-1 NA CASSSGQGAYSPLHF
TRBV4-1 NA CASSQGDLLYQETQYF
TRBV6-5 NA CASGKGPSSGNTIYF
TRBV4-3 NA CASSYDINYGYTF
TRBV18 NA CASSTTGDYGYTF
TRBV14 NA CASSRRRSHTEAFF
TRBV5-1 NA CASRSGQETQYF
TRBV29-1 NA CSVAVLGQSGGYTF
TRBV5-1 NA CASSPEPSRPYEQYF
TRBV30 NA CAWSPLGSQSYEQYF
TRBV5-1 NA CASSSKDLTVNTEAFF
TRBV18 once CASSEGQGANTEAFF
TRBV2 NA CASSEWTGLSYEQYF
TRBV5-1 NA CASRGTGLSTNEQFF
TRBV30 NA CAWTPRNTIYF
TRBV30 NA CAWSLGINYGYTF
TRBV5-8 NA CASSLGHLGTEAFF
TRBV20-1 NA CSASRYNEQFF
TRBV4-1 NA CASSQEGVVYNEQFF
TRBV15 NA CATSRARRGGLPYEQYF
TRBV13 NA CASSLGDYAGHRHF
TRBV2 once CASKGGLNTGELFF
TRBV30 NA CAWSVQLGLGTQYF
TRBV7-3 NA CASSSRDFADTQYF
TRBV6-6 NA CASSLRTSLTDTQYF
TRBV30 NA CAWRSRQGLSNEQFF